The 8 T cell receptor beta chains given below trace back to one sample, sequenced in a study of cytomegalovirus exposure and HLA in healthy donors. The PCR used 60 Vbeta and 13 Jbeta primers. Sequencing used immunoSEQ multiplex PCR; TCRdb keeps in-frame clones, though not all of them. The sample has tens of thousands of clones. Sequencing was done on a sample of PBMCs. The receptors shown here come from a female donor in good health and CMV-seropositive.

J is TRBJ1-5 and V is TRBV6-6, with D uncertain. Trimming pared 5 bases from V and 2 bases from J, leaving 13 bases between. The CDR3 contains 15 residues. Looked up from germline, CDR1 is MNHNY and CDR2 is SVGAGI (reference sequence). Here the CDR3 DNA reads TGTGCCAGCAGTGGCGGGAGGGATGGCAATCAGCCCCAGCATTTT. Translating gives CASSGGRDGNQPQHF.

The chain links TRBV5-6 to TRBJ1-5; a possible D gene is TRBD1 (5 bases). The V end was cut by 6 bases, the J end by 2 bases, with 18 bases between. In germline, CDR1 is SGHDT, CDR2 YYEEEE. This CDR3 region has 16 residues. The CDR3 region has the DNA TGTGCCAGCACCCGCCTGGGGGGATTCGGCAATCAGCCCCAGCATTTT. Protein: CASTRLGGFGNQPQHF.

In DNA form, the CDR3 reads TGCGCCAGCAGCCCAGGGTCGTTGGGGCACACTGAAGCTTTCTTT. It is translated as CASSPGSLGHTEAFF. The rearrangement links TRBV4-3 to TRBJ1-1, with D possibly being TRBD1 (5 bases). This CDR3 region has 15 residues. Germline loops: CDR1 LGHNA, CDR2 YSLEER. Trimming stripped 4 bases from V and 3 bases from J, with 15 bases between.

J is TRBJ1-1 and V is TRBV7-2; D remains ambiguous. V lost 5 bases, J lost 8 bases, and 15 bases lay in between. CDR3 length: 13 residues. The germline CDR1 and CDR2 sequences are SGHTA and FQGNSA. The CDR3 sequence is CASSHGRGIEAFF. In DNA form, the CDR3 reads TGTGCCAGCAGCCATGGGAGAGGGATCGAAGCTTTCTTT.

V and J are TRBV5-1 and TRBJ2-2; TRBD2 matches at 16 bases. Germline lookup yields CDR1 SGHRS and CDR2 YFSETQ. The CDR3 has 18 residues. The trim removed 4 bases at V and 1 base at J, leaving 4 bases unmatched. The CDR3 region is CASSPGLAGGMNTGELFF. The DNA of the CDR3 is TGCGCCAGCAGCCCGGGACTAGCGGGGGGGATGAACACCGGGGAGCTGTTTTTT.

V is TRBV19 and J is TRBJ1-5; 7 bases line up with TRBD1. Trimming took 2 bases from V and 6 from J; bases not matched to a gene: 4. The CDR3 extends over 14 amino acids. From germline, CDR1 is LNHDA and CDR2 SQIVND (reference sequence). The CDR3 sequence: CASSIRQGGQPQHF. In DNA form, the CDR3 reads TGTGCCAGTAGTATAAGACAGGGAGGTCAGCCCCAGCATTTT.

V gene TRBV9 combines with J gene TRBJ1-2, with 9 positions matching TRBD1. Germline loops: CDR1 SGDLS, CDR2 YYNGEE. The J segment lost 3 bases and the V segment lost 3 bases, leaving 0 bases of the junction unmatched. The CDR3 runs 13 residues. The CDR3 DNA follows: TGTGCCAGCAGCGGACAGGGGGACTATGGCTACACCTTC. It translates to CASSGQGDYGYTF.

The gene calls are TRBV7-6 and TRBJ2-5; D remains unclear. V was pared by 5 bases and J by 5 bases, with 9 bases between. Per germline, CDR1 SGHVS and CDR2 FNYEAQ. The CDR3 loop spans 12 amino acids. This chain's CDR3 is CASSPHRETQYF. The CDR3 DNA follows: TGTGCCAGCAGCCCGCACCGGGAGACCCAGTACTTC.